The rows below give T cell receptor beta chains drawn from one sample of a study of T cells after yellow fever vaccination. TCRdb re-derived calls from the 5' RACE reads in MiXCR, one entry per CDR3 protein. The data hold 250,000 or so distinct CDR3 sequences, with about 7% observed a single time. Specimen: CD4+ T cells sorted from PBMCs, collected on the day of the yellow fever booster vaccination. The receptors stem from a man younger than 40 who received the YFV17D yellow fever vaccine. Each CDR3 is given with its conserved first and last residue. Fields, in order: D gene, J gene, V gene, clone size, CDR3 DNA, CDR3 protein. A D gene is named only where the DNA matches it firmly. Clone size is shown for a subset of rows, as once, few, many or a class of expanded clone.

>-|TRBJ2-5|TRBV7-2|-
TGTGCCAGCAGCTTTTTCGGGGGCCGGGAGACCCAGTACTTC
CASSFFGGRETQYF
>-|TRBJ1-5|TRBV28|many
TGTGCCAGCACCGATCTTCGATCTCCTAATCAGCCCCAGCATTTT
CASTDLRSPNQPQHF
>TRBD1|TRBJ2-1|TRBV20-1|many
TGCAGTGCTATGGGACAGGAGCAGTTCTTC
CSAMGQEQFF
>TRBD2|TRBJ2-7|TRBV20-1|many
TGCAGTGCTAGAGAAAGAGCGGGAGCCCACGAGCAGTACTTC
CSARERAGAHEQYF
>TRBD2|TRBJ2-3|TRBV20-1|few
TGCAGTGCTAGAGGAATCAGCGGGAGGACCACAGATACGCAGTATTTT
CSARGISGRTTDTQYF
>TRBD1|TRBJ1-1|TRBV3-1|-
TGTGCCAGCAGCCAGACTGACAGGGCCGGCACTGAAGCTTTCTTT
CASSQTDRAGTEAFF
>-|TRBJ2-5|TRBV7-2|many
TGTGCCAGCAGCTCACCACGGGAGACCCAGTACTTC
CASSSPRETQYF
>TRBD2|TRBJ2-2|TRBV20-1|-
TGCAGTGCTAGAGATCAGACTAGCGGGACGAGCGCCGGGGAGCTGTTTTTT
CSARDQTSGTSAGELFF
>-|TRBJ2-3|TRBV4-3|few
TGCGCCAGCAGCCAAGGGGGGTACGGGTACCCTAGCACAGATACGCAGTATTTT
CASSQGGYGYPSTDTQYF
>-|TRBJ1-5|TRBV20-1|few
TGCAGTGCTAGTGACGGGTCGGGAAATCAGCCCCAGCATTTT
CSASDGSGNQPQHF
>-|TRBJ2-1|TRBV7-2|-
TGTGCCAGCAGCCTCACCCAAGGCTGGGTCAATGAGCAGTTCTTC
CASSLTQGWVNEQFF
>-|TRBJ2-5|TRBV5-1|many
TGCGCCAGCAGCTCCGGAGGGACCCAGCAAGAGACCCAGTACTTC
CASSSGGTQQETQYF
>-|TRBJ2-1|TRBV19|few
TGTGCCAGTAGTCAGGGGAGCTCCTACAATGAGCAGTTCTTC
CASSQGSSYNEQFF
>TRBD1|TRBJ2-7|TRBV5-1|-
TGCGCCAGCAATCCGGGACAGGGGTCCTACGAGCAGTACTTC
CASNPGQGSYEQYF
>-|TRBJ2-7|TRBV30|many
TGTGCCTGGAGCCCGTGGTCGGACGAGCAGTACTTC
CAWSPWSDEQYF
>-|TRBJ2-1|TRBV7-8|-
TGTGCCAGCAGCTTTGCCAGTAGGGACAATGAGCAGTTCTTC
CASSFASRDNEQFF
>-|TRBJ2-7|TRBV12-5|many
TGTGCTAGTGGTTTGCAGGGACTGGCCTACGAGCAGTACTTC
CASGLQGLAYEQYF
>-|TRBJ1-5|TRBV9|many
TGTGCCAGCAGCGTAGGAGGGGTAGGGCAGCCCCAGCATTTT
CASSVGGVGQPQHF
>-|TRBJ2-1|TRBV5-1|-
TGCGCCAGCAGCTTAGTTGACAGATACAATGAGCAGTTCTTC
CASSLVDRYNEQFF
>-|TRBJ2-7|TRBV5-6|-
TGTGCCAGCAGCCAAGCCGAGCAGTACTTC
CASSQAEQYF
>TRBD2|TRBJ2-7|TRBV20-1|few
TGCAGTGCTAGTAGCCGGGAGGGCCTTTACGAGCAGTACTTC
CSASSREGLYEQYF
>-|TRBJ2-4|TRBV20-1|many
TGCAGTGCTAGAGACCCGGGGGAGTCGTTCAAAAACATTCAGTACTTC
CSARDPGESFKNIQYF
>-|TRBJ2-3|TRBV29-1|many
TGCAGCGTTGATCCCAGCACAGATACGCAGTATTTT
CSVDPSTDTQYF
>-|TRBJ2-5|TRBV12-3/TRBV12-4|many
TGTGCCAGCAGCCCGGGACGGGTACAAGAGACCCAGTACTTC
CASSPGRVQETQYF
>TRBD1|TRBJ1-1|TRBV27|few
TGTGCCAGCAGTTTATTGGGGACAGGTCTCAGCACTGAAGCTTTCTTT
CASSLLGTGLSTEAFF
>TRBD1|TRBJ2-7|TRBV5-1|few
TGCGCCAGCAGCTTCGGGACAGGGCACTACGAGCAGTACTTC
CASSFGTGHYEQYF
>TRBD1|TRBJ1-5|TRBV20-1|few
TGCAGTGCTAGGGCCGGACAGGGCTCTCAGCCCCAGCATTTT
CSARAGQGSQPQHF
>-|TRBJ2-1|TRBV15|-
TGTGCCACCAGCAGAGATAAGGAGGGGGCAAGTGAGCAGTTCTTC
CATSRDKEGASEQFF
>TRBD1|TRBJ2-5|TRBV20-1|few
TGCAGTGCTGACAGGGGTTTAGAGACCCAGTACTTC
CSADRGLETQYF
>-|TRBJ1-6|TRBV7-2|-
TGTGCCAGCAGCTTCACTTCAGTGGGGGGCGGGGATTCACCCCTCCACTTT
CASSFTSVGGGDSPLHF
>-|TRBJ1-3|TRBV6-1|few
TGTGCCAGCGGAGAGGGGAGCGGGGTCTCGAGCTCTGGAAACACCATATATTTT
CASGEGSGVSSSGNTIYF
>-|TRBJ2-1|TRBV11-2|-
TGTGCCAGCAGCTTAGTAAAGGGACACAAGAGCTCCTACAATGAGCAGTTCTTC
CASSLVKGHKSSYNEQFF
>TRBD1|TRBJ2-7|TRBV18|many
TGTGCCAGCTCATACGCGACAGGGGCCTACGAGCAGTACTTC
CASSYATGAYEQYF
>-|TRBJ1-1|TRBV20-1|few
TGCAGTGCTAGAGTAGGTATGGAGAACACTGAAGCTTTCTTT
CSARVGMENTEAFF
>TRBD1|TRBJ2-7|TRBV7-2|-
TGTGCCAGCAGCTTGGACAGGGAAGGCGAGCAGTACTTC
CASSLDREGEQYF
>-|TRBJ1-6|TRBV20-1|many
TGCAGTGCTGCTCAGGGGCAGCAGTCACCCCTCCACTTT
CSAAQGQQSPLHF
>TRBD1|TRBJ2-7|TRBV18|-
TGTGCCAGCTCACTAGGGACAGAACACTACGAGCAGTACTTC
CASSLGTEHYEQYF
>TRBD1|TRBJ2-7|TRBV20-1|many
TGCAGTGCCAGCCCGACAGGGTTCTCCTACGAGCAGTACTTC
CSASPTGFSYEQYF
>-|TRBJ2-6|TRBV9|many
TGTGCCACGGCCGCGGGGATAGGCTCTGGGGCCAACGTCCTGACTTTC
CATAAGIGSGANVLTF
>TRBD2|TRBJ2-1|TRBV7-9|many
TGTGCCAGCAGCTTAGGCGGGGGGATCTCCTACAATGAGCAGTTCTTC
CASSLGGGISYNEQFF
>-|TRBJ2-7|TRBV20-1|-
TGCAGTGCTTACAACAGGGTGGTTTACGAGCAGTACTTC
CSAYNRVVYEQYF
>TRBD1|TRBJ2-7|TRBV5-1|few
TGCGCCAGCAGCTTGGAACCAGGGGGCAGGTCCTACGAGCAGTACTTC
CASSLEPGGRSYEQYF